This TCR beta chain was obtained from a study of blood T cell repertoires in COVID-19. Assay: immunoSEQ multiplex PCR; the TCRdb copy retains only in-frame clones and omits some. Counted here are around 340,000 clones, around 82% occurring once; the ten biggest clones make up approximately 3.1%. The TCR was taken from a man aged 25-40 years with active or convalescent COVID-19. Sequences were obtained from peripheral blood.

DNA for the CDR3: TGTGCCAGCAGCACGACAGGGGATTCACCCCTCCACTTT. Translation: CASSTTGDSPLHF. The chain recombines TRBV9 with TRBJ1-6, with 8 bases aligning to TRBD1. The germline CDR1 and CDR2 sequences are SGDLS and YYNGEE. With V trimmed by 4 bases and J by 8 bases, 2 bases remained unmatched. This CDR3 is built from 13 residues.